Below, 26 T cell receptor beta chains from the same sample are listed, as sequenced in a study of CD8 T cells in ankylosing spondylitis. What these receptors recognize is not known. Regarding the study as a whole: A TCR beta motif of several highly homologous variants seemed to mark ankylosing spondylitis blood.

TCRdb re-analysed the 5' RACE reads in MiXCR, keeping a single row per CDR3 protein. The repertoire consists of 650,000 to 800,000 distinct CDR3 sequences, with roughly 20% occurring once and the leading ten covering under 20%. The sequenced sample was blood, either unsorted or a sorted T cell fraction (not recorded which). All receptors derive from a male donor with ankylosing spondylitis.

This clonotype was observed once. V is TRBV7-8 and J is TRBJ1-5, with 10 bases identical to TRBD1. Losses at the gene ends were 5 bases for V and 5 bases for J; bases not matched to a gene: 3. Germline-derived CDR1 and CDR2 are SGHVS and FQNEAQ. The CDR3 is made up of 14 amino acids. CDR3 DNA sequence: TGTGCCAGCAGCCGGGGACAGGGGTATCAGCCCCAGCATTTT. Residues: CASSRGQGYQPQHF.

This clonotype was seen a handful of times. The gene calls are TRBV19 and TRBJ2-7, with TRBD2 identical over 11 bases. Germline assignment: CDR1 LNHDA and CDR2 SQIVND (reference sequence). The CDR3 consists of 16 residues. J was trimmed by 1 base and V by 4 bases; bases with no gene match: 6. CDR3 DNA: TGTGCCAGTAGTACCCCCACTAGCGGGAGTTCCTACGAGCAGTACTTC. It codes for CASSTPTSGSSYEQYF.

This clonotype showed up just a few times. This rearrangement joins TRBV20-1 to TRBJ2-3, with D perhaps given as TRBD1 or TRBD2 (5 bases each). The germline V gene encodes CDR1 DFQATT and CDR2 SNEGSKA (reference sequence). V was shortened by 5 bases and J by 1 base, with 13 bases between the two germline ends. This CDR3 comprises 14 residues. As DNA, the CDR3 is TGCAGTGCTCAAGGGCAGGGAGGCACAGATACGCAGTATTTT. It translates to CSAQGQGGTDTQYF.

CDR3 nucleotide sequence: TGCAGCGCCTGGGACGGCATGAACACTGAAGCTTTCTTT. This translates into CSAWDGMNTEAFF. The gene calls are TRBV29-1 and TRBJ1-1, with D possibly TRBD1 on 5 matching bases. Per the germline V gene, CDR1 is SQVTM and CDR2 is ANQGSEA. Trimming shortened V by 7 bases and J by 0 bases, and 12 bases separated the two germline ends. CDR3 length equals 13 residues.

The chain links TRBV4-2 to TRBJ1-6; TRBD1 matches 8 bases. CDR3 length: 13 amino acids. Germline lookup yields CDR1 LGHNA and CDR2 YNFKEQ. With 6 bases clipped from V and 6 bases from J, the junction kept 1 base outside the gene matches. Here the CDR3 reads CASRGQGNSPLHF. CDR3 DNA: TGTGCCAGCAGAGGACAGGGTAATTCACCCCTCCACTTT.

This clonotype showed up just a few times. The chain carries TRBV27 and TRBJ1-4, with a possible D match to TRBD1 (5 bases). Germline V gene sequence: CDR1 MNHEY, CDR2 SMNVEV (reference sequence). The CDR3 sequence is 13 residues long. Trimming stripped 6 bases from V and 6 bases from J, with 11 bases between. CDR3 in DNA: TGTGCCAGCAGGCGGTTGGGGGATGAAAAACTGTTTTTT. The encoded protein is CASRRLGDEKLFF.

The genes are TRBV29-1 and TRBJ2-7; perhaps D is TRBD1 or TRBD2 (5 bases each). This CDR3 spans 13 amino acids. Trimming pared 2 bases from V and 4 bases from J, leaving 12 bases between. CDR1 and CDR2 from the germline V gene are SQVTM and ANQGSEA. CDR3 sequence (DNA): TGCAGCGTTGAAATAACCGAGGGGTACGAGCAGTACTTC. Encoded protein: CSVEITEGYEQYF.

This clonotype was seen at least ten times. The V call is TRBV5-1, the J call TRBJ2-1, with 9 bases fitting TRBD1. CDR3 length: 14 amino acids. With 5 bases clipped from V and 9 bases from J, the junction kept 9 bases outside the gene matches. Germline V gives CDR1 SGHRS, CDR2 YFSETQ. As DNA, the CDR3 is TGCGCCAGCAGGCCAGGACAGGGGCGTGGTGAGCAGTTCTTC. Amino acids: CASRPGQGRGEQFF.

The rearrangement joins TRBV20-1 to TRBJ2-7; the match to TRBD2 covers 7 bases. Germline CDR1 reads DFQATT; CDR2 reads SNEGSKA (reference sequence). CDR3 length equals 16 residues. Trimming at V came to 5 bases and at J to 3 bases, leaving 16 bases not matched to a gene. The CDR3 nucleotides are TGCAGTGCTCGTCCCGATCGCGGGAGTTTTGTCTACGAGCAGTACTTC. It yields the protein CSARPDRGSFVYEQYF.

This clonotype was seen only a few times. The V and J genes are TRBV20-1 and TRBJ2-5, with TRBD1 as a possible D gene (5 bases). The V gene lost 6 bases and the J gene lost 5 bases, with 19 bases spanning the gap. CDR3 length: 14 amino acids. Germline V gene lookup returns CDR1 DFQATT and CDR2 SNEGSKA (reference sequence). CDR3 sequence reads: CSAPGTGSQETQYF. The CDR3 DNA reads TGCAGTGCCCCCGGCACAGGATCACAGGAGACCCAGTACTTC.

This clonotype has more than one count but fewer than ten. The CDR3 here is CASTGVLGEAFF. CDR3 sequence (DNA): TGTGCCAGCACGGGGGTCTTGGGTGAAGCTTTCTTT. V and J are TRBV28 and TRBJ1-1; a weak D match, TRBD1 (5 bases). This CDR3 spans 12 amino acids. Germline CDR1 MDHEN, CDR2 SYDVKM. The germline V and J ends were trimmed by 7 bases and 7 bases, with 13 bases remaining between them.

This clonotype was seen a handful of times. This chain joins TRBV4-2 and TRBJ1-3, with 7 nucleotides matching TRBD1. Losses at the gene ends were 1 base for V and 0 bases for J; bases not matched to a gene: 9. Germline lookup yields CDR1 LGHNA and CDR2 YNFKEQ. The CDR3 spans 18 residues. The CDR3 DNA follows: TGTGCCAGCAGCCAAGGAATAGGGGGCTCGAGCTCTGGAAACACCATATATTTT. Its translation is CASSQGIGGSSSGNTIYF.

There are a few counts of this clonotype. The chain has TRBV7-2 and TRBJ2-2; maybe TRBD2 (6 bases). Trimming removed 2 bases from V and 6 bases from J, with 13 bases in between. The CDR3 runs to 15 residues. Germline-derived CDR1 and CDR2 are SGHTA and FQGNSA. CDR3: CASSLYGGTAGELFF. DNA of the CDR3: TGTGCCAGCAGCTTATACGGCGGGACCGCCGGGGAGCTGTTTTTT.

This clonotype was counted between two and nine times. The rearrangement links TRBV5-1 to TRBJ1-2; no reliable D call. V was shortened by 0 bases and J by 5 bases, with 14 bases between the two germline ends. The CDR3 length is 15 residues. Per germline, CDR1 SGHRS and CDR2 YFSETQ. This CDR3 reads CASSLGAGPFYGYTF. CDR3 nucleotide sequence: TGCGCCAGCAGCTTGGGGGCAGGTCCCTTTTATGGCTACACCTTC.

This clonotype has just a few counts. The CDR3 loop is CASSLYSNTGELFF. The CDR3, as DNA: TGTGCCAGCAGTTTATACAGTAACACCGGGGAGCTGTTTTTT. The chain carries TRBV27 and TRBJ2-2; D remains unclear. Trimming removed 1 base from V and 2 bases from J, with 5 bases in between. The V gene's germline CDR1 is MNHEY and CDR2 SMNVEV (reference sequence). The CDR3 length is 14 residues.

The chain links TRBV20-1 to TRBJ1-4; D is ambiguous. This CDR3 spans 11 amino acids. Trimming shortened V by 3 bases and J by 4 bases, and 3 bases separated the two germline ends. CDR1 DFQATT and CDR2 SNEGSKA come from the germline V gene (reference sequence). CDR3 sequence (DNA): TGCAGTGCTAGTAATAATGAAAAACTGTTTTTT. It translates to CSASNNEKLFF.

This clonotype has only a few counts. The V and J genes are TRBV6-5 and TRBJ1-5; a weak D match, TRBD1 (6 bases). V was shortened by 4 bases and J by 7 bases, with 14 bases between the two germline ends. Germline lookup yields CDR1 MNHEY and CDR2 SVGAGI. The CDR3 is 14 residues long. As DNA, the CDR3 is TGTGCCAGCAGTTCTAACAGGGATGGCCAGCCCCAGCATTTT. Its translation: CASSSNRDGQPQHF.

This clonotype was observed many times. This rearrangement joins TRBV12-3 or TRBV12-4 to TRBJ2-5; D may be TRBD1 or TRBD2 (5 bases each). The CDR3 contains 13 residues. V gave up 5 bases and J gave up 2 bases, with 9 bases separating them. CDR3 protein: CASSPGTQETQYF. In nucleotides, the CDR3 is TGTGCCAGCAGTCCCGGGACGCAAGAGACCCAGTACTTC.

This CDR3 is CASSRRWGRAYGYTF. As DNA, the CDR3 is TGTGCCAGCAGCCGACGGTGGGGGAGAGCCTATGGCTACACCTTC. The J gene is TRBJ1-2, the V gene TRBV5-6; TRBD1 is a possible D gene (5 bases). This CDR3 comprises 15 residues. CDR1 is SGHDT and CDR2 is YYEEEE in the germline V gene. V dropped 4 bases and J dropped 4 bases, with 17 bases sitting between them.

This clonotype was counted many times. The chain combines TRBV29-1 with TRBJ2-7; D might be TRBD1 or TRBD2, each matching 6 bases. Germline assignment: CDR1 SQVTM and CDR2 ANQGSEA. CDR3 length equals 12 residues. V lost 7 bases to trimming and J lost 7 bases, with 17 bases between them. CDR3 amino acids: CSARGQGNEQYF. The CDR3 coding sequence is TGCAGCGCACGGGGGCAGGGGAATGAGCAGTACTTC.

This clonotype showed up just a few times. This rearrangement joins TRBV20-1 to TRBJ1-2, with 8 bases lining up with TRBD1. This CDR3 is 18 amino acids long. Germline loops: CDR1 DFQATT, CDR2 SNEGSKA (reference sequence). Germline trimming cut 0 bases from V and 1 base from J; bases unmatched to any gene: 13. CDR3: CSAREPTRRDRLNYGYTF. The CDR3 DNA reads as TGCAGTGCTAGAGAACCCACCCGTAGGGACAGGCTTAACTATGGCTACACCTTC.

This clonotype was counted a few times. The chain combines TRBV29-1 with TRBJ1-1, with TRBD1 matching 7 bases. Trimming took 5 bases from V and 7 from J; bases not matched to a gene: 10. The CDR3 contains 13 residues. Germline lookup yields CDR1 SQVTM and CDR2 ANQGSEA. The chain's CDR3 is CSVLNRGMVEAFF. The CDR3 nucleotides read TGCAGCGTTCTCAACAGGGGAATGGTTGAAGCTTTCTTT.

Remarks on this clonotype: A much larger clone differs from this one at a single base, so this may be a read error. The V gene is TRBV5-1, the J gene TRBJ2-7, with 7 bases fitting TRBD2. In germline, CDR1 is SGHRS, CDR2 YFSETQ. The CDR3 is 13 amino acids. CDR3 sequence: CASILGGIYEQYF. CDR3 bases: TGCGCCAGCATCTTGGGGGGGATTTACGAGCAGTACTTC.

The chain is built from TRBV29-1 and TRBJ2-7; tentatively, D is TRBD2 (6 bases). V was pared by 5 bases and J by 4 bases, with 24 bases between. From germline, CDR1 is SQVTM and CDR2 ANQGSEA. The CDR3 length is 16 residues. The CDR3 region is CSVSGRGRRETYEQYF. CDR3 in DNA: TGCAGCGTTAGTGGTCGGGGACGCCGGGAGACATACGAGCAGTACTTC.

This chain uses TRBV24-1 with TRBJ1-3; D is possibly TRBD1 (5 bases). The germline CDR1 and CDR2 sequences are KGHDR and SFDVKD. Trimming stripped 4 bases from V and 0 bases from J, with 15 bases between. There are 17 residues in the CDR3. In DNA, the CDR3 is TGTGCCACCAGTGAGCGGGACCCAGCCTTCTCTGGAAACACCATATATTTT. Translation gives CATSERDPAFSGNTIYF.

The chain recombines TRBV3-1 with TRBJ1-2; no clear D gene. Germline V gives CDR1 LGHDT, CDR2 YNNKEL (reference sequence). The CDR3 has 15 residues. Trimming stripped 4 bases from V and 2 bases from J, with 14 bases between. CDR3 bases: TGTGCCAGCAGCCCTCGTAGTTCGGAAAACTATGGCTACACCTTC. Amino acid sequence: CASSPRSSENYGYTF.